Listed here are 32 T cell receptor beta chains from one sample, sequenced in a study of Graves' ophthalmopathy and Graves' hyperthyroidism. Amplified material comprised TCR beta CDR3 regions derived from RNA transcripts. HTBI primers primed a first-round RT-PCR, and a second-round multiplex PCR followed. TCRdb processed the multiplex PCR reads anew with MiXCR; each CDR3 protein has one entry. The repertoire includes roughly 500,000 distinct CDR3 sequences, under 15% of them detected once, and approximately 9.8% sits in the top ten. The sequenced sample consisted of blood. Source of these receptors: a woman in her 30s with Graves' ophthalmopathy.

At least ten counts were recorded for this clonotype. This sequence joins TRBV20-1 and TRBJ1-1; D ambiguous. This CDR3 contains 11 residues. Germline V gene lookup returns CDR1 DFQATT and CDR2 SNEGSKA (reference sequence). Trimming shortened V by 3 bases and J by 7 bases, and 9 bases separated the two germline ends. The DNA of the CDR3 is TGCAGTGCTAGGAAGACATTTGAAGCTTTCTTT. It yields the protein CSARKTFEAFF.

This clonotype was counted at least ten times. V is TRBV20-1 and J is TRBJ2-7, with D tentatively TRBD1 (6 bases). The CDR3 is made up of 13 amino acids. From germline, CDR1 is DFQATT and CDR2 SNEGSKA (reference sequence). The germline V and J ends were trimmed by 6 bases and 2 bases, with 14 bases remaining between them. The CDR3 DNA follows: TGCAGTGCAACTTGGGACACCACCTACGAGCAGTACTTC. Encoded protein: CSATWDTTYEQYF.

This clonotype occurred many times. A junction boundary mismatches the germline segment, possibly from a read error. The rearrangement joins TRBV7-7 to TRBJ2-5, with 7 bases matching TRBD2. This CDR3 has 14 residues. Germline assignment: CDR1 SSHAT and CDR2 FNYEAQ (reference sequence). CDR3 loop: CASSPGLGGSGQYF. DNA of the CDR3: TGTGCTAGCAGCCCCGGCCTCGGGGGGAGTGGCCAGTACTTC.

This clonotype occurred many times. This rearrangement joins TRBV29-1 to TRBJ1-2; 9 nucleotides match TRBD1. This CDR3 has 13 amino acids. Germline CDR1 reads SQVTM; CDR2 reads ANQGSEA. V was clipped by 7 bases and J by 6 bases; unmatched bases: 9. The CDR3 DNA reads TGCAGCGCGCGTCGGGGACAGGGAGATGGCTACACCTTC. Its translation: CSARRGQGDGYTF.

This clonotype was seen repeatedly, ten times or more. The CDR3 loop reads CASSEYPYEQYF. The CDR3 region has the DNA TGTGCCAGCAGCGAATATCCCTACGAGCAGTACTTC. The chain is built from TRBV6-2 or TRBV6-3 and TRBJ2-7; D is uncertain. Per the germline V gene, CDR1 is MNHEY and CDR2 is SVGEGT. The CDR3 consists of 12 residues. Trimming shortened V by 6 bases and J by 2 bases, and 8 bases separated the two germline ends.

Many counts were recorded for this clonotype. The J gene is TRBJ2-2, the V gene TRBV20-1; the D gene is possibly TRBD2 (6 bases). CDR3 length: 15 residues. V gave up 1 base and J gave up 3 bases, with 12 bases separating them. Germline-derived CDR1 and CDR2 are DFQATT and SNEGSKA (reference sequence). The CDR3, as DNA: TGCAGTGCTAGAGCGGGAGACTGGGACACCGGGGAGCTGTTTTTT. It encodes CSARAGDWDTGELFF.

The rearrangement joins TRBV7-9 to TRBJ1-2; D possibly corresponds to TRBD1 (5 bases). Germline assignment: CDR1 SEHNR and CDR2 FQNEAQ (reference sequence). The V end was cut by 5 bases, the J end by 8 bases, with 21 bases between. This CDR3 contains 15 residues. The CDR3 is CASSPGTSSPQGYTF. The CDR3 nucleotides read TGTGCCAGCAGCCCTGGGACGTCAAGCCCCCAAGGCTACACCTTC.

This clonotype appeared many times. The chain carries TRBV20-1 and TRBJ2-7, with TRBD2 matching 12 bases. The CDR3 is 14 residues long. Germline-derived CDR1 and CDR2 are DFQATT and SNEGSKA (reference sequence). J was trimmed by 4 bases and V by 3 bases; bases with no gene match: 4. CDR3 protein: CSASRLAGVYEQYF. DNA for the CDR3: TGCAGTGCTAGTAGACTAGCGGGAGTGTACGAGCAGTACTTC.

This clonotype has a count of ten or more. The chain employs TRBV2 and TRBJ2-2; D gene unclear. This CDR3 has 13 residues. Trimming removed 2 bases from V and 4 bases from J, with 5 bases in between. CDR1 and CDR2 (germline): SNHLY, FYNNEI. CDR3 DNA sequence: TGTGCCAGCAGTGAATTTAGCACCGGGGAGCTGTTTTTT. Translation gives CASSEFSTGELFF.

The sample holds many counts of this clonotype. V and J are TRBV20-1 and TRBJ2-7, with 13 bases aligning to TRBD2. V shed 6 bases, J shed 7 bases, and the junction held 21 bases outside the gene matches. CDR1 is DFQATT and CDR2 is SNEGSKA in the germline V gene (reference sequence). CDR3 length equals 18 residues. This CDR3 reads CSAAASGTSGTLFREQYF. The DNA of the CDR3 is TGCAGTGCCGCCGCTTCCGGGACTAGCGGGACCCTCTTCAGGGAGCAGTACTTC.

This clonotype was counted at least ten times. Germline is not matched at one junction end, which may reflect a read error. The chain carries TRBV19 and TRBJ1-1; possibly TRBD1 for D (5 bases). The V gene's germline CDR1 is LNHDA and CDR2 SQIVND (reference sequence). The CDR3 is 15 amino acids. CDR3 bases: TGTGCCAGTAGGATAGCCGGGACTGTCAACACTGAAGCTTTCTTT. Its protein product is CASRIAGTVNTEAFF.

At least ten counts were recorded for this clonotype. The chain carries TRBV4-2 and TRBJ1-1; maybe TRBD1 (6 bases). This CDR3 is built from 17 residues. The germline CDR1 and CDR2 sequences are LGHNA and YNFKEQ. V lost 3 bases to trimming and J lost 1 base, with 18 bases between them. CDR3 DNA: TGTGCCAGCAGCCAGAGGGGGGGATTTGTAGGGAACACTGAAGCTTTCTTT. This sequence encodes CASSQRGGFVGNTEAFF.

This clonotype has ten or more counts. The CDR3 reads CASSPYQTGFGEAFF. Written as DNA, the CDR3 is TGTGCCAGCAGTCCGTACCAAACAGGGTTTGGTGAAGCTTTCTTT. The chain is built from TRBV28 and TRBJ1-1; D is possibly TRBD1 (6 bases). There are 15 residues in the CDR3. Germline lookup yields CDR1 MDHEN and CDR2 SYDVKM. With 5 bases removed from V and 7 bases from J, the gap between germline ends came to 20 bases.

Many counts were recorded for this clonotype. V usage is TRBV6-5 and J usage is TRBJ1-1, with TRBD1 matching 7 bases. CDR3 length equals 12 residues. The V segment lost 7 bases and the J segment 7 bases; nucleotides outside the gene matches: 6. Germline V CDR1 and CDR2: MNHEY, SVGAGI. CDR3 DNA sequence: TGTGCCAGCACCAGGGGGGCCAGTGAAGCTTTCTTT. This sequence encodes CASTRGASEAFF.

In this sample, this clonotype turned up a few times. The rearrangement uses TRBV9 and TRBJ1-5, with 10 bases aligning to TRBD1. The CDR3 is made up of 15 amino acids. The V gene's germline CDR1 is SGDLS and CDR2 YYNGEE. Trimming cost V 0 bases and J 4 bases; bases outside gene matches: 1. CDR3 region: CASSVGTGGNQPQHF. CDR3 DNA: TGTGCCAGCAGCGTAGGGACAGGGGGAAATCAGCCCCAGCATTTT.

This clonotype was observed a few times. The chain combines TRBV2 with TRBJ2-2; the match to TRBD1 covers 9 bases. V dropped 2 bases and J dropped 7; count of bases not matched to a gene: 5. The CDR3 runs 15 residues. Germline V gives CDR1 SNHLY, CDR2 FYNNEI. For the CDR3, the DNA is TGTGCCAGCAGTGAACGACAGGGGGTAGGCGGGGAGCTGTTTTTT. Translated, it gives CASSERQGVGGELFF.

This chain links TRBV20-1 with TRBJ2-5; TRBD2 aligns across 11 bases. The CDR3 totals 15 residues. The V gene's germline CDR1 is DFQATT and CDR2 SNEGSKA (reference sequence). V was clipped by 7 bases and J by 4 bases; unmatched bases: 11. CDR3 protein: CSVETSGAPRETQYF. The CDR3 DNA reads TGCAGTGTTGAGACTAGCGGGGCCCCCCGAGAGACCCAGTACTTC.

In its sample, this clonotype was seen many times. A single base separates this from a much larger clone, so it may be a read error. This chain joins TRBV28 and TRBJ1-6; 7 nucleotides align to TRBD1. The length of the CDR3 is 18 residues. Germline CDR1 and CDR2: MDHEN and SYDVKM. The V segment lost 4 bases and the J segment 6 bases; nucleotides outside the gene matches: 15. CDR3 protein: CASSYSILAGTANSPLHF. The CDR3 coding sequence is TGTGCCAGCAGTTATTCCATCCTCGCCGGGACAGCTAATTCACCCCTCCACTTT.

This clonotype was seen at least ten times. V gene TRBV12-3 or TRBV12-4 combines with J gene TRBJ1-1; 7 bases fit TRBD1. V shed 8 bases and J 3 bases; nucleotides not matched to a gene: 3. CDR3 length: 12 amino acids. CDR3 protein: CASGDRHTEAFF. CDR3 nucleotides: TGTGCCAGCGGGGACAGACACACTGAAGCTTTCTTT.

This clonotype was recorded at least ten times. The CDR3 loop reads CASSPRRPQNTGELFF. CDR3 in DNA: TGTGCCAGCAGCCCTCGCCGGCCTCAGAACACCGGGGAGCTGTTTTTT. V is TRBV12-3 or TRBV12-4 and J is TRBJ2-2; D is undetermined. With 6 bases removed from V and 1 base from J, the gap between germline ends came to 15 bases. This CDR3 comprises 16 residues.

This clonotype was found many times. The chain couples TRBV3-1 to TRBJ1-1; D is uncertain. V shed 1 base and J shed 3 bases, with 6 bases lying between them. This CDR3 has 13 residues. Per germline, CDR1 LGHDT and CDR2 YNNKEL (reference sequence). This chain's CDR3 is CASSQGRDTEAFF. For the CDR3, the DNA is TGTGCCAGCAGCCAAGGCCGAGACACTGAAGCTTTCTTT.

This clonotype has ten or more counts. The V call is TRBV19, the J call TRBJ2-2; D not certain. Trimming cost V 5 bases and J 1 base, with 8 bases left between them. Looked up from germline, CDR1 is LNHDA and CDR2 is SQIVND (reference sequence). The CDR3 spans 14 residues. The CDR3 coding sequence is TGTGCCAGTAGTTTACACAGGAACACCGGGGAGCTGTTTTTT. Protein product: CASSLHRNTGELFF.

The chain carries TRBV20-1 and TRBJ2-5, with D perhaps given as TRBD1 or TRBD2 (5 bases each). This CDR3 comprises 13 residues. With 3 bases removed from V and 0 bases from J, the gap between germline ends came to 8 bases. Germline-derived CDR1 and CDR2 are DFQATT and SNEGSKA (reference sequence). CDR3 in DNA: TGCAGTGCTAGGGGGGACGACCAAGAGACCCAGTACTTC. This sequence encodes CSARGDDQETQYF.

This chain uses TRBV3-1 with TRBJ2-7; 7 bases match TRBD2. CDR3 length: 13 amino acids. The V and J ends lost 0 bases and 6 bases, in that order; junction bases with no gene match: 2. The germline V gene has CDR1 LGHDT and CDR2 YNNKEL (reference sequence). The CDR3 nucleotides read TGTGCCAGCAGCCAAGAACTAGCGAGCGAGCAGTACTTC. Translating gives CASSQELASEQYF.

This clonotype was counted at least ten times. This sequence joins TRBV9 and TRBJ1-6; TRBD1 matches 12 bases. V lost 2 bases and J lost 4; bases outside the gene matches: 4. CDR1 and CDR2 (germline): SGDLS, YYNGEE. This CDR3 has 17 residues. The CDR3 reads CASSVEGQGAYNSPLHF. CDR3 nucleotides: TGTGCCAGCAGCGTCGAGGGACAGGGGGCGTATAATTCACCCCTCCACTTT.

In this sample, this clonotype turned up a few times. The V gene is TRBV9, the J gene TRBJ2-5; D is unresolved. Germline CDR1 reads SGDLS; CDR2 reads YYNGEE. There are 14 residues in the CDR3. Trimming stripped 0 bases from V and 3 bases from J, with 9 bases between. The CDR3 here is CASSVGPAKETQYF. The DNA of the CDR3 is TGTGCCAGCAGCGTAGGTCCCGCCAAAGAGACCCAGTACTTC.

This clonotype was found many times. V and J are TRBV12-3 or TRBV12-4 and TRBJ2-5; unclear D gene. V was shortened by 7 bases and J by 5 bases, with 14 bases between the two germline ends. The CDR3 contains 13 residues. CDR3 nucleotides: TGTGCCAGCACCTCCGGTCCTGGGGAGACCCAGTACTTC. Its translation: CASTSGPGETQYF.

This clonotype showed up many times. The CDR3 bases are TGTGCCAGCAGTTTTGTCAGGGGGACTGGCTACACCTTC. This translates into CASSFVRGTGYTF. This rearrangement joins TRBV28 to TRBJ1-2, with 7 bases aligning to TRBD1. This CDR3 spans 13 amino acids. Per germline, CDR1 MDHEN and CDR2 SYDVKM. V lost 3 bases to trimming and J lost 7 bases; unmatched junction nucleotides: 5.

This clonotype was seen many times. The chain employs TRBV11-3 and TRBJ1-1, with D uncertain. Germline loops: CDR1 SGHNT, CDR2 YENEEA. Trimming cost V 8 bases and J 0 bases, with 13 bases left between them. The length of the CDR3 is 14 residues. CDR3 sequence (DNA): TGTGCCAGCCAAGGAGGGAAAATGAACACTGAAGCTTTCTTT. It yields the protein CASQGGKMNTEAFF.

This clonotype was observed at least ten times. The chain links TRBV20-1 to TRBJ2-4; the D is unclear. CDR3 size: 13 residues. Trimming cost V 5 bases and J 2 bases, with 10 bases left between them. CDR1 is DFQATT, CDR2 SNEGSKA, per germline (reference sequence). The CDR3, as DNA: TGCAGTGCTGTGATTACGACCAAAAACATTCAGTACTTC. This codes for CSAVITTKNIQYF.

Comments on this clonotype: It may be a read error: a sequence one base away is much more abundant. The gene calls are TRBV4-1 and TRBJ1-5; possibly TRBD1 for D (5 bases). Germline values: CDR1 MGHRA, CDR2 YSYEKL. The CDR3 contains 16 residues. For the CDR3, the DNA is TGCGCCAGCAGCCAAGATGGGGGTATTGGCAATCAGCCCCATCATTTT. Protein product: CASSQDGGIGNQPHHF.

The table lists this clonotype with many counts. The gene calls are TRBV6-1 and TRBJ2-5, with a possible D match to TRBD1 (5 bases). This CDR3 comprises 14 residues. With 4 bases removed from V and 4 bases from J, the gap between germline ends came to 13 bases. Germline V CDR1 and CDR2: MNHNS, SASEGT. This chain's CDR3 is CASSGIRASETQYF. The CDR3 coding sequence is TGTGCCAGCAGTGGGATCAGGGCCTCAGAGACCCAGTACTTC.